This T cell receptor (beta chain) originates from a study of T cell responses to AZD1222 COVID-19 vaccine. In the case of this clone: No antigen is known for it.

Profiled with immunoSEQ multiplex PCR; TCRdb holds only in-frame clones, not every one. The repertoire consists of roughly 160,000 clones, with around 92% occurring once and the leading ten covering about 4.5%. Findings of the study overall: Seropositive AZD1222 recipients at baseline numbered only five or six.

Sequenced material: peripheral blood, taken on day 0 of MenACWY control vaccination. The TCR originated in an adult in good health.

CDR3 protein: CASSYSIHPGQGRREQFF. The DNA for the CDR3 is TGTGCCAGCAGTTACTCGATCCATCCGGGACAGGGGCGTCGGGAGCAGTTCTTC. This chain uses TRBV6-2 or TRBV6-3 with TRBJ2-1; 10 bases line up with TRBD1. Trimming at V came to 0 bases and at J to 10 bases, leaving 15 bases not matched to a gene. The CDR3 runs 18 residues. Germline V gene lookup returns CDR1 MNHEY and CDR2 SVGEGT.